The 20 T cell receptor beta chains below were found in one sample sequenced in a study of CD8+CD57+ T cells in acquired aplastic anemia. TCR beta VDJ combinations and CDR3 sequences were profiled from genomic DNA. Via MiXCR, TCRdb re-called the reads, giving one row per CDR3 protein. This table has some 190,000 distinct CDR3 sequences, about 53% appearing once. The sample was sorted CD4+, CD8+, or CD8+CD57+ T cells (not recorded which) from PBMCs. These receptors all stem from a human donor in good health, serving as a control.

This clonotype came up many times. The V and J genes are TRBV9 and TRBJ2-7; D may correspond to TRBD1 or TRBD2 (6 bases each). The germline V gene encodes CDR1 SGDLS and CDR2 YYNGEE. This CDR3 is 15 amino acids long. Trimming left V 0 bases short and J 5 bases short, with 15 bases between. The CDR3 protein is CASSVEGGSWDEQYF. CDR3 in DNA: TGTGCCAGCAGCGTAGAGGGGGGTTCGTGGGACGAGCAGTACTTC. Looking up the rest from reference TRBV9 and TRBJ2-7 gives the full variable domain: DSGVTQTPKHLITATGQRVTLRCSPRSGDLSVYWYQQSLDQGLQFLIQYYNGEERAKGNILERFSAQQFPDLHSELNLSSLELGDSALYFCASSVEGGSWDEQYFGPGTRLTVT.

The gene calls are TRBV7-9 and TRBJ1-4; no reliable D call. V lost 4 bases and J 6 bases, leaving 3 bases between the germline ends. The germline CDR1 and CDR2 sequences are SEHNR and FQNEAQ (reference sequence). The CDR3 runs 11 residues. The CDR3 is CASSWDEKLFF. In nucleotides, the CDR3 is TGTGCCAGCAGCTGGGATGAAAAACTGTTTTTT.

This clonotype was found many times. The chain couples TRBV5-4 to TRBJ1-1; D may be TRBD1 (6 bases). Trimming removed 4 bases at V and 1 base at J, with 17 bases between. The CDR3 loop spans 16 amino acids. Germline V lookup: CDR1 SGHNT, CDR2 YYREEE (reference sequence). The CDR3 sequence: CASSTFGGGANTEAFF. DNA of the CDR3: TGTGCCAGCAGCACGTTCGGGGGGGGGGCGAACACTGAAGCTTTCTTT.

Many counts were recorded for this clonotype. The rearrangement links TRBV10-3 to TRBJ2-7, with D perhaps assigned TRBD1 or TRBD2 (6 bases each). The CDR3 is 13 residues long. The V and J ends lost 7 bases and 5 bases respectively, with 15 bases between them. From germline, CDR1 is ENHRY and CDR2 SYGVKD. CDR3 sequence (DNA): TGTGCCATCACCGGGGGCTTCGTCGACGAGCAGTACTTC. Its protein is CAITGGFVDEQYF.

The chain is built from TRBV7-9 and TRBJ1-2; D uncertain. Germline CDR1 reads SEHNR; CDR2 reads FQNEAQ (reference sequence). V lost 3 bases to trimming and J lost 8 bases, with 19 bases between them. There are 15 residues in the CDR3. CDR3 coding DNA: TGTGCCAGCAGCTTCGGTCTTACGGGGTCGGAAGGCTACACCTTC. Protein sequence: CASSFGLTGSEGYTF. Full variable domain (outside the CDR3, taken from reference TRBV7-9 and TRBJ1-2): DTGVSQNPRHKITKRGQNVTFRCDPISEHNRLYWYRQTLGQGPEFLTYFQNEAQLEKSRLLSDRFSAERPKGSFSTLEIQRTEQGDSAMYLCASSFGLTGSEGYTFGSGTRLTVV.

This clonotype was detected a few times. The V and J genes are TRBV9 and TRBJ1-3, with 11 bases that match TRBD1. Looked up from germline, CDR1 is SGDLS and CDR2 is YYNGEE. The CDR3 is 17 amino acids. V dropped 0 bases and J dropped 0; count of bases not matched to a gene: 2. CDR3 DNA sequence: TGTGCCAGCAGCGTAGGGACAGGGGGCAACTCTGGAAACACCATATATTTT. Translated, it gives CASSVGTGGNSGNTIYF.

This clonotype was observed many times. The chain carries TRBV11-3 and TRBJ2-1; either TRBD1 or TRBD2 may fit D (5 bases each). Germline CDR1 is SGHNT and CDR2 is YENEEA. The CDR3 runs to 14 residues. V shed 2 bases and J shed 7 bases, with 12 bases lying between them. The CDR3 sequence is CASSLRGTQNEQFF. CDR3 bases: TGTGCCAGCAGCTTAAGAGGGACCCAAAATGAGCAGTTCTTC. The variable domain in full, completed from reference TRBV11-3 and TRBJ2-1, reads EAGVVQSPRYKIIEKKQPVAFWCNPISGHNTLYWYLQNLGQGPELLIRYENEEAVDDSQLPKDRFSAERLKGVDSTLKIQPAELGDSAVYLCASSLRGTQNEQFFGPGTRLTVL.

Points on this clonotype: One base away lies a much larger clone, so this may be a sequencing read error. The V call is TRBV7-6, the J call TRBJ2-5; D possibly uses TRBD1 or TRBD2 (7 bases each). Trimming left V 5 bases short and J 5 bases short, with 21 bases between. The V gene's germline CDR1 is SGHVS and CDR2 FNYEAQ. The CDR3 is 16 residues long. This CDR3 reads CASSPQGGGAPETQYF. CDR3 DNA sequence: TGTGCCAGCAGCCCCCAGGGGGGGGGGGCCCCCGAGACCCAGTACTTC.

This clonotype was detected many times. Here the CDR3 DNA reads TGTGCCAGCAGCCGACAGGGGGAGAAAGCTTTCTTT. Translating it yields CASSRQGEKAFF. The V and J genes are TRBV28 and TRBJ1-1; 9 bases are a match to TRBD1. Looked up from germline, CDR1 is MDHEN and CDR2 is SYDVKM. The CDR3 extends over 12 amino acids. J was trimmed by 9 bases and V by 6 bases; bases with no gene match: 5.

This chain links TRBV29-1 with TRBJ2-3; D could derive from TRBD1 or TRBD2 (5 bases each). Germline V gene lookup returns CDR1 SQVTM and CDR2 ANQGSEA. V lost 7 bases and J 2 bases, leaving 13 bases between the germline ends. The CDR3 is 13 amino acids. CDR3 coding DNA: TGCAGCGATATCCGGGACGACACAGATACGCAGTATTTT. Its protein is CSDIRDDTDTQYF.

For this clonotype: Since a much larger clone is just one base distant, this may be a read error. The J gene is TRBJ2-2, the V gene TRBV7-3, with 7 bases lining up with TRBD2. V shed 7 bases, J shed 5 bases, and the junction held 10 bases outside the gene matches. CDR1 and CDR2 from the germline V gene are SGHTA and FQGTGA. The CDR3 contains 15 residues. The CDR3 sequence is CASNFRVGGTGELFF. For the CDR3, the DNA is TGTGCCAGCAATTTCCGGGTGGGGGGGACCGGGGAGCTGTTTTTT.

Ten or more counts support this clonotype. The V gene is TRBV29-1, the J gene TRBJ1-2, with TRBD1 matching 11 bases. The CDR3 consists of 15 residues. J gave up 8 bases and V 3 bases, and 11 bases lay outside the gene matches. Germline V CDR1 and CDR2: SQVTM, ANQGSEA. For the CDR3, the DNA is TGCAGCGTTGACCGGACAGGGGGCCCTAGTGTCGGCTACACCTTC. This encodes CSVDRTGGPSVGYTF.

With respect to this clonotype: A much larger clone is a single base away; this may be a read error. Since no conserved phenylalanine or tryptophan closes the CDR3, a read error is the likely cause. The chain employs TRBV4-3 and TRBJ2-7; TRBD1 matches 11 bases. The V gene end was trimmed by 0 bases and the J gene end by 4 bases; junction bases not matched to a gene: 5. The CDR3 contains 16 residues. Germline loops: CDR1 LGHNA, CDR2 YSLEER. CDR3 DNA: TGCGCCAGCAGCCAAGACCGGACAGGGGGCTCGTACGAGCAGTACCTC. This encodes CASSQDRTGGSYEQYL.

The genes are TRBV20-1 and TRBJ2-3; the D gene could be TRBD1 or TRBD2 (6 bases each). The CDR3 runs 13 residues. V was cut by 1 base and J by 2 bases, with 7 bases left in between. Germline CDR1 reads DFQATT; CDR2 reads SNEGSKA (reference sequence). The CDR3 region is CSARAGATDTQYF. The CDR3 DNA reads TGCAGTGCTAGAGCGGGGGCCACAGATACGCAGTATTTT.

In the case of this clonotype: Mismatch with germline at one junction end may stem from a read error. The chain links TRBV15 to TRBJ2-1, with 10 bases lining up with TRBD2. The CDR3 covers 15 residues. The germline V gene has CDR1 LNHNV and CDR2 YYDKDF (reference sequence). CDR3 DNA sequence: TGTGCCAGCAGCTTAGCTAGCGGGGGAAGCAATGAGCAGTTCTTC. It translates to CASSLASGGSNEQFF.

The chain has TRBV19 and TRBJ1-1, with D possibly being TRBD1 (5 bases). V lost 3 bases to trimming and J lost 4 bases, with 9 bases between them. This CDR3 region has 13 residues. Germline-derived CDR1 and CDR2 are LNHDA and SQIVND (reference sequence). In DNA form, the CDR3 reads TGTGCCAGTAGTATTGGCGGGGCCACTGAAGCTTTCTTT. It encodes CASSIGGATEAFF.

This clonotype was seen at least ten times. This rearrangement joins TRBV24-1 to TRBJ1-2; TRBD1 might be the D (6 bases). Germline-derived CDR1 and CDR2 are KGHDR and SFDVKD. Trimming cost V 5 bases and J 7 bases, with 13 bases left between them. This CDR3 comprises 13 residues. The CDR3 DNA reads TGTGCCACCAGTGTACAGGGAAGCTCTGGCTACACCTTC. Translating it yields CATSVQGSSGYTF.

This clonotype was recorded at least ten times. The chain recombines TRBV18 with TRBJ1-6, with 7 bases fitting TRBD1. In germline, CDR1 is KGHSH, CDR2 LQKENI. V was pared by 2 bases and J by 10 bases, with 2 bases of the junction left unmatched. CDR3 length: 13 amino acids. CDR3 protein: CASSPDRVSPLHF. The CDR3 DNA sequence: TGTGCCAGCTCACCAGACAGGGTATCACCCCTCCACTTT.

This clonotype was detected many times. The rearrangement joins TRBV19 to TRBJ1-1; D might be TRBD1 (6 bases). The length of the CDR3 is 16 residues. Trimming removed 6 bases from V and 0 bases from J, with 17 bases in between. Looked up from germline, CDR1 is LNHDA and CDR2 is SQIVND (reference sequence). CDR3 nucleotide sequence: TGTGCCAGTAGGCCGACAGGCATAGGGGTGAACACTGAAGCTTTCTTT. This codes for CASRPTGIGVNTEAFF.

The chain is built from TRBV10-1 and TRBJ1-2, with a possible D match to TRBD1 (6 bases). V was trimmed by 2 bases and J by 11 bases, leaving 9 bases between them. The CDR3 has 11 amino acids. Looked up from germline, CDR1 is WNHNN and CDR2 is SYGVQD (reference sequence). DNA of the CDR3: TGCGCCAGCAGTGAGGGGACATTTTACACCTTC. Protein: CASSEGTFYTF.